The 17 T cell receptor beta chains presented below share a single source sample, sequenced in a study of Graves' ophthalmopathy and Graves' hyperthyroidism. The authors amplified TCR beta CDR3 regions from RNA transcripts. In the first round, RT-PCR was carried out with HTBI primers, and a multiplex PCR formed the second round. TCRdb reprocessed the multiplex PCR reads with MiXCR, giving one entry per CDR3 protein. In the table there are about 480,000 distinct CDR3 sequences, 14% of which are singletons. Material for sequencing was blood. These receptors originate from a woman aged 25 to 39 with Graves' ophthalmopathy.

This clonotype showed up many times. This sequence joins TRBV10-1 and TRBJ2-5; D possibly uses TRBD1 or TRBD2 (5 bases each). V lost 4 bases and J 7 bases, leaving 16 bases between the germline ends. This CDR3 has 14 residues. Germline CDR1 WNHNN, CDR2 SYGVQD (reference sequence). DNA for the CDR3: TGCGCCAGCAGTGGGGGGTCCGCCGTTGGGACCCAGTACTTC. Translated: CASSGGSAVGTQYF.

This clonotype was seen ten or more times. V is TRBV6-1 and J is TRBJ2-7; TRBD2 is a possible D gene (6 bases). V lost 3 bases and J lost 6, with 18 bases in between. Germline CDR1 MNHNS, CDR2 SASEGT. The CDR3 is made up of 15 amino acids. CDR3 bases: TGTGCCAGCAGTGATTTATGGAGGGTGATCGGCGAGCAGTACTTC. Protein: CASSDLWRVIGEQYF.

In this sample, this clonotype turned up many times. The chain links TRBV13 to TRBJ2-4; tentative D call: TRBD2 (6 bases). The V and J ends lost 2 bases and 1 base respectively, with 15 bases between them. Germline CDR1 reads PRHDT; CDR2 reads FYEKMQ (reference sequence). The CDR3 is 17 amino acids. The CDR3 spells CASSLFAGTMAKNIQYF. CDR3 DNA sequence: TGTGCCAGCAGCTTATTTGCGGGAACCATGGCCAAAAACATTCAGTACTTC.

This clonotype was seen ten or more times. J is TRBJ2-2 and V is TRBV12-3 or TRBV12-4; D may be TRBD2 (5 bases). This CDR3 comprises 14 residues. V gave up 6 bases and J gave up 4 bases, with 12 bases separating them. The CDR3 sequence is CASRNTRSTGELFF. In DNA form, the CDR3 reads TGTGCCAGCAGGAACACTAGATCCACCGGGGAGCTGTTTTTT.

This clonotype was found many times. This chain connects TRBV28 to TRBJ1-2; tentatively, D is TRBD1 (5 bases). Germline CDR1 is MDHEN and CDR2 is SYDVKM. V shed 6 bases and J shed 0 bases, with 14 bases lying between them. The CDR3 runs 15 residues. CDR3 sequence reads: CASRLRPTANYGYTF. In DNA, the CDR3 is TGTGCCAGCAGACTAAGACCGACAGCTAACTATGGCTACACCTTC.

This clonotype was counted ten times or more. Mismatch with germline at one junction end may stem from a read error. The V gene is TRBV5-1, the J gene TRBJ1-5, with D possibly being TRBD1 (5 bases). The CDR3 is made up of 15 amino acids. Germline loops: CDR1 SGHRS, CDR2 YFSETQ. The CDR3 coding sequence is TGCGCCAGCAGTTTGGACACGGTGAGCAATCAGCCCCAGCATTTT. Translation gives CASSLDTVSNQPQHF.

Many counts were recorded for this clonotype. This chain uses TRBV6-2 or TRBV6-3 with TRBJ2-7, with D possibly being TRBD1 or TRBD2 (5 bases each). V lost 2 bases, J lost 3 bases, and 11 bases lay in between. The germline V gene has CDR1 MNHEY and CDR2 SVGEGT. This CDR3 has 14 residues. The CDR3 DNA reads as TGTGCCAGCAGTTACGGGACGGGCCGCTACGAGCAGTACTTC. Amino acids: CASSYGTGRYEQYF.

This clonotype was counted at least ten times. The chain joins TRBV6-1 to TRBJ2-5, with TRBD1 matching over 10 bases. V dropped 1 base and J dropped 5; count of bases not matched to a gene: 4. The CDR3 contains 15 residues. CDR1 MNHNS and CDR2 SASEGT come from the germline V gene. DNA for the CDR3: TGTGCCAGCAGTGAAGGGACAGGGGGATATGAGACCCAGTACTTC. Translated: CASSEGTGGYETQYF.

This clonotype occurred many times. V and J are TRBV20-1 and TRBJ1-5, with 7 bases that match TRBD1. The V gene's germline CDR1 is DFQATT and CDR2 SNEGSKA (reference sequence). V was clipped by 2 bases and J by 4 bases; unmatched bases: 8. The CDR3 is 15 amino acids. The CDR3 bases are TGCAGTGCTAGACCCCCGACAGGGACGAATCAGCCCCAGCATTTT. It specifies CSARPPTGTNQPQHF.

This clonotype has at least ten counts. The chain couples TRBV12-3 or TRBV12-4 to TRBJ1-1; TRBD1 matches at 7 bases. V gave up 8 bases and J gave up 5 bases; unmatched junction bases: 11. CDR3 length equals 14 residues. The CDR3 reads CASAYRGGGTEAFF. CDR3 nucleotide sequence: TGTGCCAGCGCCTACAGGGGCGGAGGTACTGAAGCTTTCTTT.

The V and J genes are TRBV30 and TRBJ2-2; TRBD2 might be the D (6 bases). The length of the CDR3 is 13 residues. Germline CDR1 reads GTSNPN; CDR2 reads SVGIG (reference sequence). The V gene lost 4 bases and the J gene lost 5 bases, with 11 bases spanning the gap. The CDR3 bases are TGTGCCTGGACGCGCGGGGCAACCGGGGAGCTGTTTTTT. Protein product: CAWTRGATGELFF.

The chain has TRBV29-1 and TRBJ1-1; 10 bases line up with TRBD1. CDR3 length: 13 amino acids. V was pared by 5 bases and J by 6 bases, with 6 bases of the junction left unmatched. Per the germline V gene, CDR1 is SQVTM and CDR2 is ANQGSEA. The DNA of the CDR3 is TGCAGCGTTTATGGACAGGGGGTATCTGAAGCTTTCTTT. Amino acid sequence: CSVYGQGVSEAFF. Full variable domain (outside the CDR3, taken from reference TRBV29-1 and TRBJ1-1): SAVISQKPSRDICQRGTSLTIQCQVDSQVTMMFWYRQQPGQSLTLIATANQGSEATYESGFVIDKFPISRPNLTFSTLTVSNMSPEDSSIYLCSVYGQGVSEAFFGQGTRLTVV.

The chain joins TRBV6-2 or TRBV6-3 to TRBJ1-1; the D is unclear. Germline values: CDR1 MNHEY, CDR2 SVGEGT. The CDR3 loop spans 15 amino acids. V was shortened by 0 bases and J by 4 bases, with 12 bases between the two germline ends. The CDR3 loop is CASSYSGVGFTEAFF. The CDR3 nucleotides read TGTGCCAGCAGTTACTCGGGAGTGGGATTCACTGAAGCTTTCTTT.

Many counts were recorded for this clonotype. This sequence joins TRBV12-3 or TRBV12-4 and TRBJ1-5; unclear D gene. Trimming removed 5 bases from V and 9 bases from J, with 14 bases in between. The CDR3 is 13 amino acids. The CDR3 nucleotides read TGTGCCAGCAGTACCACTCTGGCCTCGCCCCAGCATTTT. Protein product: CASSTTLASPQHF.

This clonotype was detected many times. This chain connects TRBV5-1 to TRBJ2-7, with TRBD1 matching 9 bases. Germline V gene sequence: CDR1 SGHRS, CDR2 YFSETQ. The CDR3 is made up of 15 amino acids. After removal of 2 bases from V and 2 bases from J, the junction contained 5 bases not matched to a gene. CDR3 bases: TGCGCCAGCAGCTTCCTCGGGACAGGGCCCTACGAGCAGTACTTC. This encodes CASSFLGTGPYEQYF.

This clonotype has a count of ten or more. This chain connects TRBV6-5 to TRBJ1-5; TRBD1 might be the D (5 bases). The germline V gene encodes CDR1 MNHEY and CDR2 SVGAGI. Trimming took off 0 bases at V and 3 bases at J, with 9 bases between the two ends. The CDR3 covers 15 residues. The CDR3 spells CASSYSGPPNQPQHF. In nucleotides, the CDR3 is TGTGCCAGCAGTTACTCGGGACCCCCCAATCAGCCCCAGCATTTT.

There are many counts of this clonotype. The chain uses TRBV6-1 and TRBJ2-7; 11 bases align to TRBD2. Germline V gene data show CDR1 as MNHNS and CDR2 as SASEGT. V lost 6 bases to trimming and J lost 2 bases; unmatched junction nucleotides: 3. The CDR3 contains 14 residues. CDR3 region: CASRTSGSTYEQYF. The CDR3, as DNA: TGTGCCAGCAGAACTAGCGGGAGTACCTACGAGCAGTACTTC.